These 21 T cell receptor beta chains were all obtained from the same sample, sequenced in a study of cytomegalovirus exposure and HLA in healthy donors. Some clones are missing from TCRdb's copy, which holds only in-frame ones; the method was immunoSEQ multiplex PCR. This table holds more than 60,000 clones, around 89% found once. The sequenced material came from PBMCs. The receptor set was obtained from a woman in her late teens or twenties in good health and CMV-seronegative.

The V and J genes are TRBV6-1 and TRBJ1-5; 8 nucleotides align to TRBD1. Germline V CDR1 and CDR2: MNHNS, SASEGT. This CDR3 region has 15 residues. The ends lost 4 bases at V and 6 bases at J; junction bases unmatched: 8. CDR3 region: CASSGQGTSSQPQHF. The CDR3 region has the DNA TGTGCCAGCAGTGGACAGGGGACAAGTAGTCAGCCCCAGCATTTT.

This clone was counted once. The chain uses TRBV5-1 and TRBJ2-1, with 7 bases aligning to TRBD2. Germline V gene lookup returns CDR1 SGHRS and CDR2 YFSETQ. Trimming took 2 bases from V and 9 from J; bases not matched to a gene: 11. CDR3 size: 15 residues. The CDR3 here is CASSFSVSSGGEQFF. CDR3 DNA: TGCGCCAGCAGCTTTTCCGTGTCTAGCGGTGGTGAGCAGTTCTTC. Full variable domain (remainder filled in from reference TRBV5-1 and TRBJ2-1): KAGVTQTPRYLIKTRGQQVTLSCSPISGHRSVSWYQQTPGQGLQFLFEYFSETQRNKGNFPGRFSGRQFSNSRSEMNVSTLELGDSALYLCASSFSVSSGGEQFFGPGTRLTVL.

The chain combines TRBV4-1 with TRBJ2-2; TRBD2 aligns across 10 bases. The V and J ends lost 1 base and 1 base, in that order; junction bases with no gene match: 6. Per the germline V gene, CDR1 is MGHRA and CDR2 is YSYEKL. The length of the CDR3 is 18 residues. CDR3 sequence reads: CASSQVLAGVLNTGELFF. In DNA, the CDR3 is TGCGCCAGCAGCCAAGTTCTAGCGGGAGTGCTGAACACCGGGGAGCTGTTTTTT.

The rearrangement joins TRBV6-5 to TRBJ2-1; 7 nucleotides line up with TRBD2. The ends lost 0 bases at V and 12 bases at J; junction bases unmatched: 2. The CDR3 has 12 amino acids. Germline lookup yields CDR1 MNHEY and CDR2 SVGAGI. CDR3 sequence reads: CASSYSGGRQFF. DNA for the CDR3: TGTGCCAGCAGTTACTCGGGCGGGAGGCAGTTCTTC.

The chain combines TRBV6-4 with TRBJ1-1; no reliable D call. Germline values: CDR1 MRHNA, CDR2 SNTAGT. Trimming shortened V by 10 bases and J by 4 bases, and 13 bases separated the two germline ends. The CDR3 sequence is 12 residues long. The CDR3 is CAINSSGTEAFF. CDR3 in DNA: TGTGCCATCAACAGCAGCGGCACTGAAGCTTTCTTT.

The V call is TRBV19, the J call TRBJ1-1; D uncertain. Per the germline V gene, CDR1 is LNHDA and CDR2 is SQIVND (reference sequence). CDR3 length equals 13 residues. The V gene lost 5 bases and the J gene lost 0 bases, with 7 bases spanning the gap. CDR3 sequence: CASSPKMNTEAFF. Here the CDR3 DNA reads TGTGCCAGTAGTCCTAAAATGAACACTGAAGCTTTCTTT.

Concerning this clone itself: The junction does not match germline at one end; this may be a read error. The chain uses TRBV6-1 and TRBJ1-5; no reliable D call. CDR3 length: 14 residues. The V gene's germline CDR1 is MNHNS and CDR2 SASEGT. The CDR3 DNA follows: TGTGCCAGCAGTGAACGCGGGGAGAATCTGCCCCAGCATTTT. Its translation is CASSERGENLPQHF.

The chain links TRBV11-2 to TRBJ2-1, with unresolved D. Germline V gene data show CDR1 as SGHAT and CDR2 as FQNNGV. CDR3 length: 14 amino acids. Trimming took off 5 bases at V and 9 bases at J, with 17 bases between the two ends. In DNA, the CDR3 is TGTGCCAGCAGCCAAACAGCCGTCGGTAGTGAGCAGTTCTTC. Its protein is CASSQTAVGSEQFF.

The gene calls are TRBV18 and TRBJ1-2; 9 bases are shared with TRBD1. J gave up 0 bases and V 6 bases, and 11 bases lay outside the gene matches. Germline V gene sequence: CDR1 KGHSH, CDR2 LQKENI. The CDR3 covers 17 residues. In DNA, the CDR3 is TGTGCCAGCTCCCCGGTGGACAGGGGAACTACTAACTATGGCTACACCTTC. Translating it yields CASSPVDRGTTNYGYTF.

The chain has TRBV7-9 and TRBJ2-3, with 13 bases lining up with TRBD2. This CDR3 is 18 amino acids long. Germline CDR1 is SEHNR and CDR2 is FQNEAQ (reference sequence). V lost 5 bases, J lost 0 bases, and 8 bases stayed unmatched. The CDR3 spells CASSPRLAGGLSTDTQYF. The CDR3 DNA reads TGTGCCAGCAGCCCGAGACTAGCGGGAGGCTTAAGCACAGATACGCAGTATTTT. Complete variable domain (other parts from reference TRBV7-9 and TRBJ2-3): DTGVSQNPRHKITKRGQNVTFRCDPISEHNRLYWYRQTLGQGPEFLTYFQNEAQLEKSRLLSDRFSAERPKGSFSTLEIQRTEQGDSAMYLCASSPRLAGGLSTDTQYFGPGTRLTVL.

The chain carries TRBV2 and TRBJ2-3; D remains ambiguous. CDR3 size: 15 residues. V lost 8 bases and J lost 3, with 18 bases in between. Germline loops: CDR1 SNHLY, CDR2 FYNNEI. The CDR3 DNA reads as TGTGCCAGCCTTCGACTCCCAGCGATGACAGATACGCAGTATTTT. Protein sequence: CASLRLPAMTDTQYF.

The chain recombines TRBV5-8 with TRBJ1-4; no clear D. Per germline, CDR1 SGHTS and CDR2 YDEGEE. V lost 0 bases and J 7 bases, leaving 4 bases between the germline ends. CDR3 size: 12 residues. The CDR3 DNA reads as TGTGCCAGCAGCTTGGGTAGTGAAAAACTGTTTTTT. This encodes CASSLGSEKLFF.

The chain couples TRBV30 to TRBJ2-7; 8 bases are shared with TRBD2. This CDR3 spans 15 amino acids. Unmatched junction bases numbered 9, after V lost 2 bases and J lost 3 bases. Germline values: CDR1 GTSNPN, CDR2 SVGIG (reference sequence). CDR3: CAWSFPQRGIYEQYF. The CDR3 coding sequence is TGTGCCTGGAGTTTCCCACAGCGGGGGATCTACGAGCAGTACTTC.

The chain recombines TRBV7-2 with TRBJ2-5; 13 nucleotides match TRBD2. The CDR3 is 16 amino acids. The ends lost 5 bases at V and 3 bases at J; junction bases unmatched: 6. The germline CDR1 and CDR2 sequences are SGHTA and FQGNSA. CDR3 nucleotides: TGTGCCAGCAGCACCTCCGGGACTAGCGGGGAAGAGACCCAGTACTTC. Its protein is CASSTSGTSGEETQYF.

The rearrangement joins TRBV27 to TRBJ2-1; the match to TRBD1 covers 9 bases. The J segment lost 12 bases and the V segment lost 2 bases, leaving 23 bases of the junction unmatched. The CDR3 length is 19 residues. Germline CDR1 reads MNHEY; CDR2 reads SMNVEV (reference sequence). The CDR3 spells CASSLREQGARARVGRQFF. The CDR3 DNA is TGTGCCAGCAGTTTAAGAGAACAGGGGGCAAGAGCGAGGGTTGGAAGGCAGTTCTTC.

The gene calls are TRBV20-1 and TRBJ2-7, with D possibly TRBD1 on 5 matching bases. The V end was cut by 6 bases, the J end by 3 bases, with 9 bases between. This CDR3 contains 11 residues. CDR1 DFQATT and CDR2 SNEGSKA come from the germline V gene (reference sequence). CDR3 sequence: CSALTDYEQYF. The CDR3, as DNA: TGCAGTGCGCTGACAGACTACGAGCAGTACTTC.

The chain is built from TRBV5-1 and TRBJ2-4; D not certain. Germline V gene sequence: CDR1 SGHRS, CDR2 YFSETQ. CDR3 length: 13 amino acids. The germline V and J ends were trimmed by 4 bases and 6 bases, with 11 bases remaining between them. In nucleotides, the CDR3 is TGCGCCAGCAGCCCGTCATTCGGAAACATTCAGTACTTC. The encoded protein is CASSPSFGNIQYF.

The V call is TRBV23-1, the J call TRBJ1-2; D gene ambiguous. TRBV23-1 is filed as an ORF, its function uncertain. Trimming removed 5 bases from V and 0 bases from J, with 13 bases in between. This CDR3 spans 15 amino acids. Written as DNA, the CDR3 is TGCGCCAGCAGTATGGGCAGGCCCACTAACTATGGCTACACCTTC. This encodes CASSMGRPTNYGYTF.

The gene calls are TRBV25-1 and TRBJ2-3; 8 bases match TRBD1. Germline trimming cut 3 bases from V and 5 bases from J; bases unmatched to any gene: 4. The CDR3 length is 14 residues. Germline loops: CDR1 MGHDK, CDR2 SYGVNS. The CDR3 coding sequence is TGTGCCAGCAGTGACAGGGGGCGCGGAGATACGCAGTATTTT. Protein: CASSDRGRGDTQYF.

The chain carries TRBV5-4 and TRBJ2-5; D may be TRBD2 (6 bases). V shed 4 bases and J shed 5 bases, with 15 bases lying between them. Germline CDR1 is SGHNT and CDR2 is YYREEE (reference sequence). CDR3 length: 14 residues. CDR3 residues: CASSDPTSGETQYF. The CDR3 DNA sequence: TGTGCCAGCAGCGACCCGACTAGTGGTGAGACCCAGTACTTC. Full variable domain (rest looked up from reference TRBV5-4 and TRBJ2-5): ETGVTQSPTHLIKTRGQQVTLRCSSQSGHNTVSWYQQALGQGPQFIFQYYREEENGRGNFPPRFSGLQFPNYSSELNVNALELDDSALYLCASSDPTSGETQYFGPGTRLLVL.

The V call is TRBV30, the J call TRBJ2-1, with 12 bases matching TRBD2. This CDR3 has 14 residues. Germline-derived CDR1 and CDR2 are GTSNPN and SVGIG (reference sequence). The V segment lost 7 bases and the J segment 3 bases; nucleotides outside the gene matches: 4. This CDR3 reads CALGLAGFYNEQFF. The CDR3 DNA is TGTGCCTTAGGACTAGCGGGGTTCTACAATGAGCAGTTCTTC. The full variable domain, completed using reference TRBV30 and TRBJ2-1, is SQTIHQWPATLVQPVGSPLSLECTVEGTSNPNLYWYRQAAGRGLQLLFYSVGIGQISSEVPQNLSASRPQDRQFILSSKKLLLSDSGFYLCALGLAGFYNEQFFGPGTRLTVL.